Presented here are 5 T cell receptor beta chains from one specimen sequenced in a study of cytomegalovirus exposure and HLA in healthy donors (dated by TCRdb to the late 2010s). Library method: the immunoSEQ multiplex PCR assay. The multiplex PCR relied on a mix of 60 forward primers for TCR Vbeta segments and 13 reverse primers for TCR Jbeta segments. TCRdb carries this immuneACCESS record with in-frame sequences only. Its versions omit some clonotypes, under half of them owing to an unresolved V gene in the studies checked, with the rest unexplained. In all, the sample holds over 150,000 clones, and roughly 80% of those were seen once. The ten largest make up about 1.6% of the sample. Sequenced input: PBMCs. Receptor source: a girl aged 5 to 17 in good health and CMV-seropositive.

This chain joins TRBV28 and TRBJ2-7; weak D call: TRBD2 (5 bases). V was clipped by 7 bases and J by 6 bases, with 22 bases between them. The CDR3 is 15 amino acids. Germline-derived CDR1 and CDR2 are MDHEN and SYDVKM. The CDR3 DNA sequence: TGTGCCAGCACTCCAACCGGGCGGACTTTCGGCGAGCAGTACTTC. Protein sequence: CASTPTGRTFGEQYF. The variable domain in full, with the rest retrieved from reference TRBV28 and TRBJ2-7, is DVKVTQSSRYLVKRTGEKVFLECVQDMDHENMFWYRQDPGLGLRLIYFSYDVKMKEKGDIPEGYSVSREKKERFSLILESASTNQTSMYLCASTPTGRTFGEQYFGPGTRLTVT.

The chain is built from TRBV27 and TRBJ2-5, with D possibly TRBD1 on 7 matching bases. The J call is in doubt because the DNA end fits TRBJ2-7 better. The CDR3 sequence is 14 residues long. The germline gives CDR1 MNHEY, CDR2 SMNVEV (reference sequence). Here the CDR3 reads CASSSHRGGYEQYF. CDR3 nucleotide sequence: TGTGCCAGCAGTTCCCACAGGGGAGGTTACGAGCAGTACTTC.

The chain has TRBV6-5 and TRBJ1-1; D is perhaps TRBD1 (5 bases). The V and J ends lost 0 bases and 8 bases respectively, with 10 bases between them. The CDR3 consists of 13 residues. Germline V CDR1 and CDR2: MNHEY, SVGAGI. CDR3 protein: CASSYSVTGEAFF. The CDR3 nucleotides read TGTGCCAGCAGTTACTCGGTAACAGGCGAAGCTTTCTTT.

This chain joins TRBV5-1 and TRBJ2-3; no firm D call. Germline lookup yields CDR1 SGHRS and CDR2 YFSETQ. The CDR3 is made up of 17 amino acids. Deletions cut 0 bases from V and 0 bases from J, with 14 bases between. CDR3 residues: CASSLAYVAASTDTQYF. The CDR3 DNA sequence: TGCGCCAGCAGCTTGGCGTACGTAGCCGCTAGCACAGATACGCAGTATTTT.

The V gene is TRBV28, the J gene TRBJ2-7, with 8 bases fitting TRBD1. The CDR3 is made up of 16 amino acids. Unmatched junction bases numbered 12, after V lost 5 bases and J lost 3 bases. Germline assignment: CDR1 MDHEN and CDR2 SYDVKM. Written as DNA, the CDR3 is TGTGCCAGCAGTACCGGACAGGGAGCTTATGGCTACGAGCAGTACTTC. Its translation: CASSTGQGAYGYEQYF.